One sample yielded the 10 T cell receptor beta chains listed below, sequenced in a study of multiple sclerosis patients with progressive multifocal leukoencephalopathy. Time point defined: time of PML onset. The repertoire was sequenced with immunoSEQ multiplex PCR; TCRdb's copy has only in-frame clones and lacks some. This table has 25,000 to 35,000 clones, about 90% appearing once. Sequenced material: PBMCs, taken from a patient treated with natalizumab. All receptors come from a human donor with progressive multifocal leukoencephalopathy.

The V and J genes are TRBV7-2 and TRBJ2-7; the D gene is possibly TRBD1 (6 bases). Germline V gene lookup returns CDR1 SGHTA and CDR2 FQGNSA. Trimming cost V 5 bases and J 5 bases, with 16 bases left between them. This CDR3 contains 14 residues. The CDR3 DNA reads as TGTGCCAGCAGCGCTCCGGGACATCAGAACGAGCAGTACTTC. Amino acid sequence: CASSAPGHQNEQYF.

The genes are TRBV5-1 and TRBJ1-1; maybe TRBD1 (6 bases). The CDR3 is made up of 15 amino acids. Trimming removed 5 bases at V and 2 bases at J, with 16 bases between. CDR1 and CDR2 from the germline V gene are SGHRS and YFSETQ. CDR3: CASSYSGTPNTEAFF. The CDR3 DNA follows: TGCGCCAGCAGTTATTCCGGGACACCAAACACTGAAGCTTTCTTT.

This chain connects TRBV7-9 to TRBJ1-6; D might be TRBD1 (5 bases). Germline lookup yields CDR1 SEHNR and CDR2 FQNEAQ (reference sequence). The CDR3 extends over 14 amino acids. Deletions cut 6 bases from V and 7 bases from J, with 13 bases between. CDR3 amino acids: CASRAGTENSPLHF. The CDR3 region has the DNA TGTGCCAGCAGGGCCGGGACGGAGAATTCACCCCTCCACTTT.

This clone was seen just once. V usage is TRBV27 and J usage is TRBJ2-1; D is uncertain. Germline V gives CDR1 MNHEY, CDR2 SMNVEV (reference sequence). The V and J ends lost 2 bases and 12 bases respectively, with 11 bases between them. The CDR3 has 12 amino acids. CDR3 in DNA: TGTGCCAGCAGTTTAGGCACCGTGGGGCAGTTCTTC. It yields the protein CASSLGTVGQFF.

The chain carries TRBV19 and TRBJ1-1; D is possibly TRBD1 (5 bases). This CDR3 is 14 amino acids long. Germline loops: CDR1 LNHDA, CDR2 SQIVND (reference sequence). With 7 bases removed from V and 0 bases from J, the gap between germline ends came to 12 bases. The CDR3 protein is CASKRGAMNTEAFF. The CDR3 region has the DNA TGTGCCAGTAAACGAGGGGCAATGAACACTGAAGCTTTCTTT.

The rearrangement joins TRBV5-1 to TRBJ2-2, with D unclear. The CDR3 covers 15 residues. Per germline, CDR1 SGHRS and CDR2 YFSETQ. Trimming left V 0 bases short and J 3 bases short, with 9 bases between. CDR3 DNA sequence: TGCGCCAGCAGCTTGGATGGATTTGACACCGGGGAGCTGTTTTTT. Amino acids: CASSLDGFDTGELFF. The whole variable domain, remainder taken from reference TRBV5-1 and TRBJ2-2, is KAGVTQTPRYLIKTRGQQVTLSCSPISGHRSVSWYQQTPGQGLQFLFEYFSETQRNKGNFPGRFSGRQFSNSRSEMNVSTLELGDSALYLCASSLDGFDTGELFFGEGSRLTVL.

V and J are TRBV25-1 and TRBJ1-1; no clear D. V was cut by 7 bases and J by 7 bases, with 13 bases left in between. Germline V gene data show CDR1 as MGHDK and CDR2 as SYGVNS. This CDR3 comprises 12 residues. Here the CDR3 reads CASNGVAGEAFF. Written as DNA, the CDR3 is TGTGCCAGCAATGGGGTAGCGGGTGAAGCTTTCTTT.

This chain joins TRBV27 and TRBJ1-6; TRBD1 matches at 7 bases. Germline CDR1 MNHEY, CDR2 SMNVEV (reference sequence). V shed 5 bases and J 5 bases; nucleotides not matched to a gene: 6. The CDR3 length is 15 residues. The CDR3 loop is CASSDRDKNNSPLHF. The CDR3 DNA reads as TGTGCCAGCAGTGACAGGGATAAGAATAATTCACCCCTCCACTTT.

The J gene is TRBJ2-1, the V gene TRBV13; TRBD2 matches at 8 bases. The CDR3 consists of 15 residues. With V trimmed by 10 bases and J by 5 bases, 13 bases remained unmatched. Looked up from germline, CDR1 is PRHDT and CDR2 is FYEKMQ (reference sequence). Here the CDR3 reads CATLAGRTVNNEQFF. CDR3 bases: TGTGCCACTTTAGCGGGACGGACGGTAAACAATGAGCAGTTCTTC.

The chain couples TRBV19 to TRBJ2-1, with 7 bases matching TRBD2. CDR3 length: 15 amino acids. Germline values: CDR1 LNHDA, CDR2 SQIVND (reference sequence). J gave up 5 bases and V 7 bases, and 11 bases lay outside the gene matches. The CDR3: CASTLGGGRDNEQFF. DNA for the CDR3: TGTGCCAGTACCCTAGGCGGGGGAAGAGACAATGAGCAGTTCTTC.